The 32 T cell receptor beta chains reported below all come from one sample, sequenced in a study of blood T cells in healthy people across ages. Through a sample-barcoded 5' primer and a J-beta primer mix, a second PCR was run for roughly 7 to 11 cycles. Each CDR3 protein gets one entry after TCRdb re-called the 5' RACE reads with MiXCR. The sample consists of about 1.7 million distinct CDR3 sequences, 28% of them appearing once. Specimen: blood. The receptor source for this set is a woman aged 25 to 45 in good health.

The rearrangement links TRBV28 to TRBJ1-3, with D unresolved. This CDR3 has 16 residues. Per the germline V gene, CDR1 is MDHEN and CDR2 is SYDVKM. V was pared by 6 bases and J by 1 base, with 16 bases between. CDR3 in amino acids: CASSLNPVPSGNTIYF. CDR3 sequence (DNA): TGTGCCAGCAGCTTAAACCCCGTCCCTTCTGGAAACACCATATATTTT.

A word on this clonotype: An end of the junction differs from the germline gene, which may be a read error. The chain uses TRBV10-1 and TRBJ2-1; D may be TRBD1 or TRBD2 (6 bases each). The CDR3 contains 14 residues. Looked up from germline, CDR1 is WNHNN and CDR2 is SYGVQD (reference sequence). The CDR3 spells CASSERGVMREQFF. The CDR3 DNA is TGTGCCAGCAGTGAGAGGGGGGTGATGCGGGAGCAGTTCTTC.

CDR3 amino acids: CASSIRDRDRDTQYF. The CDR3 bases are TGTGCCAGCAGCATCCGGGACAGGGATAGAGATACGCAGTATTTT. The chain uses TRBV3-1 and TRBJ2-3, with 9 bases matching TRBD1. Germline lookup yields CDR1 LGHDT and CDR2 YNNKEL (reference sequence). V lost 5 bases, J lost 5 bases, and 8 bases stayed unmatched. This CDR3 is built from 15 residues.

J is TRBJ2-1 and V is TRBV5-1; possibly TRBD1 or TRBD2 for D (5 bases each). V lost 4 bases and J 4 bases, leaving 15 bases between the germline ends. The V gene's germline CDR1 is SGHRS and CDR2 YFSETQ. This CDR3 is built from 15 residues. The CDR3, as DNA: TGCGCCAGCAGCCCTGGGGACCGTACGTACAATGAGCAGTTCTTC. This sequence encodes CASSPGDRTYNEQFF.

This clonotype came up a few times. The V and J genes are TRBV29-1 and TRBJ1-2, with a possible D match to TRBD1 (5 bases). Trimming took 4 bases from V and 5 from J, leaving 17 bases between them. CDR1 SQVTM and CDR2 ANQGSEA come from the germline V gene. The CDR3 loop spans 14 amino acids. CDR3 in amino acids: CSVVSRRGIYGYTF. The CDR3 bases are TGCAGCGTTGTCTCGAGACGGGGCATTTATGGCTACACCTTC. Together with reference TRBV29-1 and TRBJ1-2, the CDR3 gives the full variable domain: SAVISQKPSRDICQRGTSLTIQCQVDSQVTMMFWYRQQPGQSLTLIATANQGSEATYESGFVIDKFPISRPNLTFSTLTVSNMSPEDSSIYLCSVVSRRGIYGYTFGSGTRLTVV.

This clonotype was observed at least ten times. CDR3 DNA: TGTGCCAGCAGCCTTGGGACAGGGTCTAATGAGCAGTTCTTC. Amino acids: CASSLGTGSNEQFF. The chain is built from TRBV7-2 and TRBJ2-1; 9 bases fit TRBD1. Trimming removed 5 bases from V and 7 bases from J; junction bases left unmatched: 6. Per the germline V gene, CDR1 is SGHTA and CDR2 is FQGNSA. The CDR3 loop spans 14 amino acids. Looking up the rest from reference TRBV7-2 and TRBJ2-1 gives the full variable domain: GAGVSQSPSNKVTEKGKDVELRCDPISGHTALYWYRQSLGQGLEFLIYFQGNSAPDKSGLPSDRFSAERTGGSVSTLTIQRTQQEDSAVYLCASSLGTGSNEQFFGPGTRLTVL.

The rearrangement joins TRBV27 to TRBJ2-7; 10 bases agree with TRBD1. This CDR3 is 14 amino acids long. The V and J ends lost 8 bases and 6 bases, in that order; junction bases with no gene match: 10. Germline CDR1 and CDR2: MNHEY and SMNVEV (reference sequence). In DNA, the CDR3 is TGTGCCAGCGGGAAGGGACAGGGGTTCTCCGAGCAGTACTTC. It yields the protein CASGKGQGFSEQYF.

This clonotype appeared many times. The chain has TRBV6-6 and TRBJ2-7; D perhaps matches TRBD2 (6 bases). This CDR3 comprises 12 residues. V lost 6 bases and J 7 bases, leaving 13 bases between the germline ends. Germline V gene sequence: CDR1 MNHNY, CDR2 SVGAGI (reference sequence). The CDR3: CASSLSGWEQYF. The DNA for the CDR3 is TGTGCCAGCAGCCTGAGCGGGTGGGAGCAGTACTTC.

This clonotype was detected ten times or more. The chain employs TRBV6-2 or TRBV6-3 and TRBJ2-1; TRBD2 matches at 14 bases. The CDR3 runs 15 residues. V was pared by 5 bases and J by 9 bases, with 6 bases of the junction left unmatched. The V gene's germline CDR1 is MNHEY and CDR2 SVGEGT. CDR3 coding DNA: TGTGCCAGCAGTCTGGGACTAGCGGGAGTCACTGAGCAGTTCTTC. As protein: CASSLGLAGVTEQFF.

The chain joins TRBV6-1 to TRBJ2-3; 7 nucleotides agree with TRBD2. This CDR3 comprises 17 residues. With 6 bases clipped from V and 5 bases from J, the junction kept 17 bases outside the gene matches. The germline gives CDR1 MNHNS, CDR2 SASEGT. CDR3 protein: CASRWTIPGEGEDTQYF. DNA for the CDR3: TGTGCCAGCAGATGGACGATACCCGGGGAGGGAGAAGATACGCAGTATTTT.

V is TRBV5-1 and J is TRBJ1-3, with 7 bases fitting TRBD1. This CDR3 contains 16 residues. Per the germline V gene, CDR1 is SGHRS and CDR2 is YFSETQ. The V gene end was trimmed by 4 bases and the J gene end by 0 bases; junction bases not matched to a gene: 7. The CDR3 nucleotides read TGCGCCAGCAGCAGACAGGGCCAAATCTCTGGAAACACCATATATTTT. It yields the protein CASSRQGQISGNTIYF.

The genes are TRBV6-6 and TRBJ2-3; no clear D gene. V lost 2 bases and J 6 bases, leaving 9 bases between the germline ends. CDR3 size: 13 residues. CDR1 is MNHNY and CDR2 is SVGAGI in the germline V gene (reference sequence). The CDR3 DNA follows: TGTGCCAGCAGTTACCCCTCAAGGGATACGCAGTATTTT. This translates into CASSYPSRDTQYF.

This rearrangement joins TRBV10-1 to TRBJ2-7, with 9 nucleotides matching TRBD1. The CDR3 covers 16 residues. Germline lookup yields CDR1 WNHNN and CDR2 SYGVQD (reference sequence). J lost 4 bases, V lost 6 bases, and 13 bases had no gene match. The CDR3 sequence is CASREQGAGGFYEQYF. DNA of the CDR3: TGCGCCAGCAGAGAACAGGGGGCCGGGGGATTTTACGAGCAGTACTTC.

This clonotype was counted only a few times. One end of the junction fails to match germline, which may point to a read error. The chain carries TRBV7-2 and TRBJ2-5, with TRBD2 as a possible D gene (5 bases). This CDR3 is 15 amino acids long. The germline CDR1 and CDR2 sequences are SGHTA and FQGNSA. The CDR3 spells CASSPAGIRQATQYF. CDR3 nucleotides: TGTGCCAGCAGCCCAGCCGGGATCAGACAAGCGACCCAGTACTTC. The variable domain in full, completed from reference TRBV7-2 and TRBJ2-5, reads GAGVSQSPSNKVTEKGKDVELRCDPISGHTALYWYRQSLGQGLEFLIYFQGNSAPDKSGLPSDRFSAERTGGSVSTLTIQRTQQEDSAVYLCASSPAGIRQATQYFGPGTRLLVL.

The chain recombines TRBV29-1 with TRBJ1-3; no definite D call. V lost 5 bases and J lost 1, with 6 bases in between. This CDR3 is 12 amino acids long. Germline loops: CDR1 SQVTM, CDR2 ANQGSEA. The CDR3 sequence: CSVRFSGNTIYF. The CDR3 DNA follows: TGCAGCGTTCGGTTTTCTGGAAACACCATATATTTT.

The chain employs TRBV7-9 and TRBJ2-3; tentatively, D is TRBD1 (6 bases). V shed 5 bases and J shed 1 base, with 13 bases lying between them. Germline V lookup: CDR1 SEHNR, CDR2 FQNEAQ (reference sequence). The CDR3 extends over 15 amino acids. The DNA for the CDR3 is TGTGCCAGCAGCCGAGCAGGGGACCGCACAGATACGCAGTATTTT. Translating it yields CASSRAGDRTDTQYF.

In this sample, this clonotype turned up a few times. The chain joins TRBV11-2 to TRBJ1-2, with D possibly TRBD1 on 6 matching bases. CDR3 length: 15 residues. Per the germline V gene, CDR1 is SGHAT and CDR2 is FQNNGV. The V end was cut by 1 base, the J end by 6 bases, with 15 bases between. The CDR3 here is CASSLVGQGPDGYTF. CDR3 sequence (DNA): TGTGCCAGCAGCTTAGTGGGTCAGGGGCCCGATGGCTACACCTTC.

This chain joins TRBV11-2 and TRBJ2-1; 13 nucleotides line up with TRBD2. Trimming took 5 bases from V and 8 from J; bases not matched to a gene: 12. The CDR3 loop spans 17 amino acids. The germline gives CDR1 SGHAT, CDR2 FQNNGV. The CDR3 coding sequence is TGTGCCAGCAGCCGATCTGGACTAGCGGGAGAGTTCTATGAGCAGTTCTTC. Translating it yields CASSRSGLAGEFYEQFF.

The chain couples TRBV6-1 to TRBJ2-1; 9 nucleotides match TRBD1. V trimming: 5 bases; J trimming: 8 bases; junction bases outside the gene matches: 7. The germline gives CDR1 MNHNS, CDR2 SASEGT. The CDR3 is 14 residues long. CDR3 residues: CASSPGTGWDEQFF. The CDR3 DNA sequence: TGTGCCAGCAGTCCCGGGACAGGGTGGGATGAGCAGTTCTTC.

As regards this clonotype: It may be a read error: a sequence one base away is much more abundant. The genes are TRBV10-3 and TRBJ2-4, with 7 positions matching TRBD2. The DNA matches TRBJ2-7 better at its end, which makes the J call doubtful. Germline V lookup: CDR1 ENHRY, CDR2 SYGVKD. This CDR3 has 15 amino acids. This CDR3 is CAISEGASGSYEQYF. The CDR3 bases are TGTGCCATCAGTGAGGGGGCTAGCGGTTCCTACGAGCAGTACTTC.

In its sample, this clonotype was seen many times. The chain links TRBV6-5 to TRBJ2-4; TRBD1 might be the D (5 bases). The V end lost 7 bases, the J end lost 0 bases, and 10 bases lay between the germline ends. CDR1 is MNHEY and CDR2 is SVGAGI in the germline V gene. The CDR3 is made up of 14 amino acids. CDR3 protein: CASTSTVAKNIQYF. The CDR3 bases are TGTGCCAGCACTTCGACAGTAGCCAAAAACATTCAGTACTTC.

This clonotype has only a few counts. The V call is TRBV10-3, the J call TRBJ1-1, with a possible D match to TRBD1 (5 bases). Germline V gene sequence: CDR1 ENHRY, CDR2 SYGVKD. V was shortened by 1 base and J by 6 bases, with 9 bases between the two germline ends. This CDR3 has 13 residues. The CDR3 sequence is CAISEYGGAEAFF. As DNA, the CDR3 is TGTGCCATCAGTGAGTACGGGGGGGCTGAAGCTTTCTTT.

The genes are TRBV20-1 and TRBJ2-3; 14 bases are a match to TRBD2. The ends lost 5 bases at V and 4 bases at J; junction bases unmatched: 5. CDR1 is DFQATT and CDR2 is SNEGSKA in the germline V gene (reference sequence). This CDR3 region has 15 residues. The CDR3: CSAFRTSGGPDTQYF. The CDR3 region has the DNA TGCAGTGCTTTTAGGACTAGCGGGGGGCCAGATACGCAGTATTTT.

This clonotype has a handful of counts. The chain combines TRBV29-1 with TRBJ1-1; D gene uncertain. CDR3 length equals 13 residues. Trimming pared 6 bases from V and 1 base from J, leaving 12 bases between. The germline CDR1 and CDR2 sequences are SQVTM and ANQGSEA. This CDR3 is CSVERQTNTEAFF. The CDR3 DNA sequence: TGCAGCGTCGAACGGCAGACGAACACTGAAGCTTTCTTT.

The sample holds many counts of this clonotype. This sequence joins TRBV5-6 and TRBJ2-1; unclear D gene. The CDR3 sequence is 16 residues long. V lost 3 bases to trimming and J lost 2 bases, with 15 bases between them. From germline, CDR1 is SGHDT and CDR2 YYEEEE. The CDR3 nucleotides read TGTGCCAGCAGCTCCGGGCCCGATACAGCCTACAATGAGCAGTTCTTC. Translation gives CASSSGPDTAYNEQFF. The full variable domain, completed using reference TRBV5-6 and TRBJ2-1, is DAGVTQSPTHLIKTRGQQVTLRCSPKSGHDTVSWYQQALGQGPQFIFQYYEEEERQRGNFPDRFSGHQFPNYSSELNVNALLLGDSALYLCASSSGPDTAYNEQFFGPGTRLTVL.

The CDR3 here is CASSTRTPPRDTQYF. The CDR3, as DNA: TGTGCCAGCAGCACCAGGACGCCCCCGCGAGATACGCAGTATTTT. The genes are TRBV7-2 and TRBJ2-3, with D hard to call. The CDR3 is 15 residues long. Germline V CDR1 and CDR2: SGHTA, FQGNSA. Deletions cut 5 bases from V and 5 bases from J, with 17 bases between.

The chain employs TRBV7-2 and TRBJ2-3; no clear D gene. V was shortened by 1 base and J by 6 bases, with 14 bases between the two germline ends. In germline, CDR1 is SGHTA, CDR2 FQGNSA. CDR3 length equals 15 residues. CDR3 nucleotides: TGTGCCAGCAGCTTAGACAGCACCGTCCAGGATACGCAGTATTTT. This gives the protein CASSLDSTVQDTQYF.

Comment on this clonotype: A read error may produce the germline difference seen at one junction end. The chain has TRBV7-9 and TRBJ2-1; 12 bases align to TRBD2. Germline loops: CDR1 SEHNR, CDR2 FQNEAQ (reference sequence). The CDR3 is 16 amino acids. CDR3 sequence reads: CASSSPGLAGHNEQVF. In DNA form, the CDR3 reads TGTGCCAGCAGCTCCCCCGGACTAGCGGGGCACAATGAGCAGGTCTTC. Combining the CDR3 with reference TRBV7-9 and TRBJ2-1 gives the whole variable domain DTGVSQNPRHKITKRGQNVTFRCDPISEHNRLYWYRQTLGQGPEFLTYFQNEAQLEKSRLLSDRFSAERPKGSFSTLEIQRTEQGDSAMYLCASSSPGLAGHNEQVFGPGTRLTVL.

The genes are TRBV20-1 and TRBJ2-3, with a tentative D call TRBD2 (6 bases). This CDR3 region has 13 residues. Trimming stripped 4 bases from V and 5 bases from J, with 13 bases between. CDR1 and CDR2 (germline): DFQATT, SNEGSKA (reference sequence). The CDR3 nucleotides are TGCAGTGCTACAAGACCGGGGGTAGATACGCAGTATTTT. It codes for CSATRPGVDTQYF.

Ten or more counts support this clonotype. The chain uses TRBV7-2 and TRBJ2-1; tentative D call: TRBD1 (5 bases). CDR1 is SGHTA and CDR2 is FQGNSA in the germline V gene. V lost 3 bases and J 2 bases, leaving 8 bases between the germline ends. The CDR3 totals 14 residues. The CDR3 is CASSFGRAYNEQFF. CDR3 DNA sequence: TGTGCCAGCAGCTTTGGCAGGGCCTACAATGAGCAGTTCTTC.

This clonotype has more than one count but fewer than ten. V is TRBV29-1 and J is TRBJ1-4; a weak D match, TRBD1 (5 bases). Per germline, CDR1 SQVTM and CDR2 ANQGSEA. Trimming left V 3 bases short and J 7 bases short, with 15 bases between. The CDR3 runs 14 residues. CDR3 amino acids: CSVDARGMGEKLFF. Written as DNA, the CDR3 is TGCAGCGTTGACGCGCGGGGGATGGGTGAAAAACTGTTTTTT.

This clonotype was counted only a few times. The chain employs TRBV2 and TRBJ2-5; 10 bases fit TRBD2. The V gene end was trimmed by 5 bases and the J gene end by 2 bases; junction bases not matched to a gene: 8. Germline V gene data show CDR1 as SNHLY and CDR2 as FYNNEI. CDR3 length equals 16 residues. The chain's CDR3 is CASSRTSGYEQETQYF. The CDR3 coding sequence is TGTGCCAGCAGTCGGACTAGCGGATATGAACAAGAGACCCAGTACTTC.